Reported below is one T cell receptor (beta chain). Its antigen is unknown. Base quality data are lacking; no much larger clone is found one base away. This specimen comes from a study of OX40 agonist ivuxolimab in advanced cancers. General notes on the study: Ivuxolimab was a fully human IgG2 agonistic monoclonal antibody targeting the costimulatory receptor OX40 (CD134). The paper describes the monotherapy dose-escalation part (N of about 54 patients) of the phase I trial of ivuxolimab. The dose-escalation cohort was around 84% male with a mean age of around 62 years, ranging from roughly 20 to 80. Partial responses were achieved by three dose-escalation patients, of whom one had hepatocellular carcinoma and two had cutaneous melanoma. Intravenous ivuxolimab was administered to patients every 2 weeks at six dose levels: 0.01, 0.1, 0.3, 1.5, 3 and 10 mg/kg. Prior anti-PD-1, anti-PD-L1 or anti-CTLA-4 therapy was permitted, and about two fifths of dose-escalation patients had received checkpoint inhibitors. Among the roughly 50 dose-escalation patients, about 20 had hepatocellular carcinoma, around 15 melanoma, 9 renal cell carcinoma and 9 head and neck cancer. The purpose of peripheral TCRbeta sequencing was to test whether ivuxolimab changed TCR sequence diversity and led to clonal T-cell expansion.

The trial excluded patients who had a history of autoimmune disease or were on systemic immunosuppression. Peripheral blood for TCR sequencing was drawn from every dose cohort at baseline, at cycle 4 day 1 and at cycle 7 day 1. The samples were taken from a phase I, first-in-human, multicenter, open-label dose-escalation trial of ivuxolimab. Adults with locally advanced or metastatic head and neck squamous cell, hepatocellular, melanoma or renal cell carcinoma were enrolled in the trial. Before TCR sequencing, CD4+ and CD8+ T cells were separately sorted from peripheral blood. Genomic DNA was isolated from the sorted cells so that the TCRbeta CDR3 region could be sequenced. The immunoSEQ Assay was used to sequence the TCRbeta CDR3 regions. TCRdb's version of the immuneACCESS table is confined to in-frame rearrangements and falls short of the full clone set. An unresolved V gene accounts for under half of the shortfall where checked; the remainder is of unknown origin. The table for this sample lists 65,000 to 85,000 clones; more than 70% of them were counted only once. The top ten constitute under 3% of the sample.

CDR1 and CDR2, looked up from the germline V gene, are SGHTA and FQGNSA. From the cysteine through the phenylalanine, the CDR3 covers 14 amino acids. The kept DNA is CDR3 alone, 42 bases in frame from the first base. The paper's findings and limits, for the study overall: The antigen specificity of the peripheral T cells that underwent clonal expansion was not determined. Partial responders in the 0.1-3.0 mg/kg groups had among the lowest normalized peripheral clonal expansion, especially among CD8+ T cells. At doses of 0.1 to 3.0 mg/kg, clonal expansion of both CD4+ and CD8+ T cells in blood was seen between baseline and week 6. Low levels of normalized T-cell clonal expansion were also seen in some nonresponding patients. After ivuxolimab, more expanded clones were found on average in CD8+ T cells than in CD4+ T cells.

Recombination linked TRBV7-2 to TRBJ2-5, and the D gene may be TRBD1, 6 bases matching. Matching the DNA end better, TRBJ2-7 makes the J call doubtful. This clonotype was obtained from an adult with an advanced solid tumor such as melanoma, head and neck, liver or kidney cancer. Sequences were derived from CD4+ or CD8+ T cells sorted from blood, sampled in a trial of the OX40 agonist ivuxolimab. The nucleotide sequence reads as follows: TGTGCCAGCAGCACAAGCCTAACAGGGTACGAGCAGTACTTC. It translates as CASSTSLTGYEQYF.